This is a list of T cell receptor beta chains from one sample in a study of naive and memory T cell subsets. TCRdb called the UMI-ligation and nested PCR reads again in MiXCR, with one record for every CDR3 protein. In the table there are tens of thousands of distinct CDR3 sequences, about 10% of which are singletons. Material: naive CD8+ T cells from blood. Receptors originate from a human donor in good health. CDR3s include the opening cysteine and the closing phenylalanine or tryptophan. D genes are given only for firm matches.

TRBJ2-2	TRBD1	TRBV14	CASSPMGQANTGELFF
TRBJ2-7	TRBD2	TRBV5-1	CASSFERGNEQYF
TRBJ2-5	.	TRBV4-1	CASSQRQEGWETQYF
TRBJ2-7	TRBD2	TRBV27	CASGLAGDEQYF
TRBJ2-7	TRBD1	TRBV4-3	CASSSWTGYEQYF
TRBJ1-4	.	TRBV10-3	CAISESGLPNEKLFF
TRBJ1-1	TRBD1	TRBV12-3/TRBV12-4	CASSFAGGEESEAFF
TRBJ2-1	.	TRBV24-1	CATSDSGAKGRGQFF
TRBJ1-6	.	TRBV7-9	CASSLDREPRGSPLHF
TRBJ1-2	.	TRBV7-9	CASSLVRHVTEGYTF
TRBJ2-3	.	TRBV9	CASSQGSTDTQYF
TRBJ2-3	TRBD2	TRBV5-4	CASSRTSGSDTQYF
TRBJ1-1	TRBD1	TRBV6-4	CATSQGWNTEAFF
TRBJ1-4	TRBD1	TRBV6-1	CASSEAQGANLLSNEKLFF
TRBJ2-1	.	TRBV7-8	CASSLGQDLYNEQFF
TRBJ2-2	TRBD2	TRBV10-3	CAIMSTKLAGGPLNTGELFF
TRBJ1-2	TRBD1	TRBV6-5	CASSAETGTGGFGYTF
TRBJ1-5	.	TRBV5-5	CASSLVWDRGDQPQHF
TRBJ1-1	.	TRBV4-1	CASSQARQGSEAFF
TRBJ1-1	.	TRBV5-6	CASSLGGSTEAFF
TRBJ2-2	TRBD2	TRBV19	CASSIEGGSPTGELFF
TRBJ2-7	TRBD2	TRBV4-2	CASSPIAGDYEQYF
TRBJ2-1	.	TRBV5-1	CASSPKERRADEQFF
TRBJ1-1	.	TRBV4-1	CASSQDSGSPNTEAFF
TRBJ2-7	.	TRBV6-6	CASSYGGGETYEQYF
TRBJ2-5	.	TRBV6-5	CASSYSGQETQYF
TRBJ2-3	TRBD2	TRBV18	CASSPQWTSESTDTQYF
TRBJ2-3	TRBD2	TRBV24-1	CATSDFPAGITDTQYF
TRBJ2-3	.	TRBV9	CASSVESTDTQYF
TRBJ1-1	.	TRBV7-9	CASSSNQNTEAFF
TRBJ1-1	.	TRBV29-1	CSVSRENTEAFF
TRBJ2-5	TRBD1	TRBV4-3	CASSQVNRGSETQYF
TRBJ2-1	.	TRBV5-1	CASSLGAGQFSSYNEQFF